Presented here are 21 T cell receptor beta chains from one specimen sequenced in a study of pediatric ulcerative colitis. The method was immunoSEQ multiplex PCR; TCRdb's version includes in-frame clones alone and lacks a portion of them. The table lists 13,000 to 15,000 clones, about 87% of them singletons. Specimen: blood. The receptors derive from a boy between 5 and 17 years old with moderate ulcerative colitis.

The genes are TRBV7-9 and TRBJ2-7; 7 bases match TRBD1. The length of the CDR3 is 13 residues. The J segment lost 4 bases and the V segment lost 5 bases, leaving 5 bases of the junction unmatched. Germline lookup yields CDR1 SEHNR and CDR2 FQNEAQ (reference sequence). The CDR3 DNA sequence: TGTGCCAGCAGCCCAAAGGGGGCATACGAGCAGTACTTC. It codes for CASSPKGAYEQYF. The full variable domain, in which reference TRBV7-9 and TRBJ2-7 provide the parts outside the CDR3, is DTGVSQNPRHKITKRGQNVTFRCDPISEHNRLYWYRQTLGQGPEFLTYFQNEAQLEKSRLLSDRFSAERPKGSFSTLEIQRTEQGDSAMYLCASSPKGAYEQYFGPGTRLTVT.

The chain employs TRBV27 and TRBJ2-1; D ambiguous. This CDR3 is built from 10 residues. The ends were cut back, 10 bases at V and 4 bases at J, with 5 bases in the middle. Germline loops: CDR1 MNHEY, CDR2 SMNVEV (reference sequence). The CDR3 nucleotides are TGTGCCACCGGTTACAATGAGCAGTTCTTC. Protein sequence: CATGYNEQFF.

The CDR3 protein is CASTGGSRTNEKLFF. CDR3 coding DNA: TGTGCCAGTACAGGGGGCAGTCGTACTAATGAAAAACTGTTTTTT. The chain uses TRBV19 and TRBJ1-4, with 8 bases lining up with TRBD1. The CDR3 sequence is 15 residues long. The germline V gene encodes CDR1 LNHDA and CDR2 SQIVND (reference sequence). J lost 2 bases, V lost 7 bases, and 6 bases had no gene match.

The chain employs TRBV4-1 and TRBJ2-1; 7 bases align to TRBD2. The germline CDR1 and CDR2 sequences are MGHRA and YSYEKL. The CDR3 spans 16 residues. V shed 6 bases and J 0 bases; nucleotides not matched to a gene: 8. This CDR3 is CASSVAGTSSYNEQFF. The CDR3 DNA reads TGCGCCAGCAGTGTAGCGGGTACGAGCTCCTACAATGAGCAGTTCTTC.

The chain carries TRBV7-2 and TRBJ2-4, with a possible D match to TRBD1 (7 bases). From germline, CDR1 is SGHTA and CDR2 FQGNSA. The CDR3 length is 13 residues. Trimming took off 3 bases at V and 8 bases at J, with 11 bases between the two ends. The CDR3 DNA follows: TGTGCCAGCAGCTTCCAGGGGGGATACATTCAGTACTTC. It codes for CASSFQGGYIQYF.

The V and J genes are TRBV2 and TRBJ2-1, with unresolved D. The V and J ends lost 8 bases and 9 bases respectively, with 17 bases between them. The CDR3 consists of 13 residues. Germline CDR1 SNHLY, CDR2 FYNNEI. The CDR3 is CASDVEMLSEQFF. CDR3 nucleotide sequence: TGTGCCAGCGATGTCGAAATGTTGTCTGAGCAGTTCTTC.

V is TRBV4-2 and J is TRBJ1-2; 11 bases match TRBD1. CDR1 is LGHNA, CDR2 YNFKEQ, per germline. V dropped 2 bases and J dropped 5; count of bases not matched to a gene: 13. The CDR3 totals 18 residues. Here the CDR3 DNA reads TGTGCCAGCAGCCAAACCTTCGTGGGACAGGGGGATAGATATGGCTACACCTTC. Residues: CASSQTFVGQGDRYGYTF.

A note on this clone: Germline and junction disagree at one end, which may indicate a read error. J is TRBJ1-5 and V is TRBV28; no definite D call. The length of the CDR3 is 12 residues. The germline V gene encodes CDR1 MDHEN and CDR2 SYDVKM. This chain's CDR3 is CASSFSVPQLDF. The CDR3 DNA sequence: TGTGCCAGCAGTTTTTCGGTACCCCAGTTGGATTTT.

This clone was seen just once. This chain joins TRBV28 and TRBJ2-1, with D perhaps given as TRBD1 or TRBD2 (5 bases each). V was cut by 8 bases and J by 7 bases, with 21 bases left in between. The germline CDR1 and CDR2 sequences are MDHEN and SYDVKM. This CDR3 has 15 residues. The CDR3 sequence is CASLSEGSSINEQFF. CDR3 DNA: TGTGCCAGCCTTTCCGAGGGGAGTTCCATAAATGAGCAGTTCTTC.

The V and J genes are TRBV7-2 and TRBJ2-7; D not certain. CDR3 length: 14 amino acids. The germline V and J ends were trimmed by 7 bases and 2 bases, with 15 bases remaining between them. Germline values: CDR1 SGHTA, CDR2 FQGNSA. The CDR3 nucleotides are TGTGCCAGCAACTCTCAATCCCCTACCTACGAGCAGTACTTC. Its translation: CASNSQSPTYEQYF.

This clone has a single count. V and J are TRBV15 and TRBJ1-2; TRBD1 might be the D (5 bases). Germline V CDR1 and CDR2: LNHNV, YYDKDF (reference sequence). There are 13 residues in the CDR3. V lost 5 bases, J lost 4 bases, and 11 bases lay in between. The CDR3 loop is CATSPVRGYGYTF. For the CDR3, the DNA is TGTGCCACCAGCCCTGTTAGGGGCTATGGCTACACCTTC. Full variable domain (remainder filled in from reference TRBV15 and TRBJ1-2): DAMVIQNPRYQVTQFGKPVTLSCSQTLNHNVMYWYQQKSSQAPKLLFHYYDKDFNNEADTPDNFQSRRPNTSFCFLDIRSPGLGDTAMYLCATSPVRGYGYTFGSGTRLTVV.

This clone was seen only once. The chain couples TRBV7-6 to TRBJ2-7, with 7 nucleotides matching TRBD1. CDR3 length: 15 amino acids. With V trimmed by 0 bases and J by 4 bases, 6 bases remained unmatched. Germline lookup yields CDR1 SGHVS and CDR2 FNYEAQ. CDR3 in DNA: TGTGCCAGCAGCTTAGCTTCGACAGGGCTTTACGAGCAGTACTTC. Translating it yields CASSLASTGLYEQYF.

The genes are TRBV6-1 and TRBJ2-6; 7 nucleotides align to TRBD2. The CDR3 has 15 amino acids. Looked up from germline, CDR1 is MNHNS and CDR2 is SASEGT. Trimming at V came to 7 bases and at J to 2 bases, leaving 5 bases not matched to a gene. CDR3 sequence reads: CASTLGGAGANVLTF. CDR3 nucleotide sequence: TGTGCCAGCACCCTGGGGGGGGCTGGGGCCAACGTCCTGACTTTC.

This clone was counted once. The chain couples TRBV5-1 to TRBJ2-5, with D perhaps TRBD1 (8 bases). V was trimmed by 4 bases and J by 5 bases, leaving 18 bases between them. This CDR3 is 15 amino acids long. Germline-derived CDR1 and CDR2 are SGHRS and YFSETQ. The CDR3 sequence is CASSDRQGRGETQYF. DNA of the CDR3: TGCGCCAGCAGCGATCGACAGGGGAGGGGGGAGACCCAGTACTTC.

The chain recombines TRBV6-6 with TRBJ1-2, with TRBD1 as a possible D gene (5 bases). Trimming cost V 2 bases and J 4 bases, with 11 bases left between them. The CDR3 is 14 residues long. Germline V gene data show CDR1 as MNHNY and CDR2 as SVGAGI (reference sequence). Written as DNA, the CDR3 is TGTGCCAGCAGTTACCAGGGATTTTCCTATGGCTACACCTTC. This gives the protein CASSYQGFSYGYTF.

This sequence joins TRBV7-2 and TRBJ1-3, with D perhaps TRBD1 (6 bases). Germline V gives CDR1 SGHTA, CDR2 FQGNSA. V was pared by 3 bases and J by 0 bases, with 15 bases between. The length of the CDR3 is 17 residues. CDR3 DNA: TGTGCCAGCAGCTTCGCGGGGACACCCAGCTCTGGAAACACCATATATTTT. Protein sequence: CASSFAGTPSSGNTIYF.

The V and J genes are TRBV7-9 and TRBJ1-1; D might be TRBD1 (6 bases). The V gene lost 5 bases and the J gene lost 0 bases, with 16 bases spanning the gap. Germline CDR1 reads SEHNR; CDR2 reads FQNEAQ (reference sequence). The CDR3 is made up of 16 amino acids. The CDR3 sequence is CASSPRAGDMNTEAFF. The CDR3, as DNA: TGTGCCAGCAGCCCGCGAGCAGGGGACATGAACACTGAAGCTTTCTTT.

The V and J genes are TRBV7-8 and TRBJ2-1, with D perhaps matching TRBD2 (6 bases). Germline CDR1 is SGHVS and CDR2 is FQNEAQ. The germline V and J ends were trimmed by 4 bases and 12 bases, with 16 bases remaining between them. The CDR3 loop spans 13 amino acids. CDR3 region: CASSSDNPAGQFF. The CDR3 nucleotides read TGTGCCAGCAGCTCGGACAACCCAGCGGGGCAGTTCTTC.

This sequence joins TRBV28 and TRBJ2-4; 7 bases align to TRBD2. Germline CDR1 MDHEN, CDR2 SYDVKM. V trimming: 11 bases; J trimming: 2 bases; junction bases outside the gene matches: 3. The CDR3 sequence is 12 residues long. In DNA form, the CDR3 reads TGTGCCGCGGGGGAGACCAAAAACATTCAGTACTTC. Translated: CAAGETKNIQYF.

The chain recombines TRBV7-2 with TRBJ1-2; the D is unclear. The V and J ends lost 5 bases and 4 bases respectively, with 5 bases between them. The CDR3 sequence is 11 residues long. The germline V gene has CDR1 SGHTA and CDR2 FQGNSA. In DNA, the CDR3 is TGTGCCAGCAGCCCAAGCTATGGCTACACCTTC. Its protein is CASSPSYGYTF.

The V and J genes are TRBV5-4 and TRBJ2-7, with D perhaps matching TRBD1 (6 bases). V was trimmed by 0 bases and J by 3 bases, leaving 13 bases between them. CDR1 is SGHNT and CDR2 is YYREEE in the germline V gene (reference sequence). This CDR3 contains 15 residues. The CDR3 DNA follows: TGTGCCAGCAGCTTGGTACAGGGAAGCGGCTACGAGCAGTACTTC. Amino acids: CASSLVQGSGYEQYF. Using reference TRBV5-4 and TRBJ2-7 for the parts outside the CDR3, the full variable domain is ETGVTQSPTHLIKTRGQQVTLRCSSQSGHNTVSWYQQALGQGPQFIFQYYREEENGRGNFPPRFSGLQFPNYSSELNVNALELDDSALYLCASSLVQGSGYEQYFGPGTRLTVT.